This entry concerns a single T cell receptor (beta chain). What it recognizes is unknown. From RNA transcripts, TCR beta CDR3 regions were amplified. Initially, a first-round RT-PCR of the TCR CDR3 employed the HTBI primer set. TCRdb processed the multiplex PCR reads anew with MiXCR; each CDR3 protein has one entry. The data show a few hundred thousand distinct CDR3 sequences, approximately 44% seen once. The sample is drawn from a study of T cells in Graves' hyperthyroidism and ophthalmopathy. Overall study findings and caveats: Researchers report that a 13 V-J model separated ophthalmopathy from stable hyperthyroidism.

V lost 5 bases to trimming and J lost 3 bases, with 9 bases between them. Germline V lookup: CDR1 SGHTA, CDR2 FQGTGA. CDR3 size: 13 residues. The chain has TRBV7-3 and TRBJ2-3, with D hard to call. This sequence was found in a young woman with Graves' hyperthyroidism. Sequenced input: peripheral blood or thyroid tissue (not recorded which). CDR3: CASSAFRTDTQYF. CDR3 DNA sequence: TGTGCCAGCAGCGCGTTTAGGACAGATACGCAGTATTTT.